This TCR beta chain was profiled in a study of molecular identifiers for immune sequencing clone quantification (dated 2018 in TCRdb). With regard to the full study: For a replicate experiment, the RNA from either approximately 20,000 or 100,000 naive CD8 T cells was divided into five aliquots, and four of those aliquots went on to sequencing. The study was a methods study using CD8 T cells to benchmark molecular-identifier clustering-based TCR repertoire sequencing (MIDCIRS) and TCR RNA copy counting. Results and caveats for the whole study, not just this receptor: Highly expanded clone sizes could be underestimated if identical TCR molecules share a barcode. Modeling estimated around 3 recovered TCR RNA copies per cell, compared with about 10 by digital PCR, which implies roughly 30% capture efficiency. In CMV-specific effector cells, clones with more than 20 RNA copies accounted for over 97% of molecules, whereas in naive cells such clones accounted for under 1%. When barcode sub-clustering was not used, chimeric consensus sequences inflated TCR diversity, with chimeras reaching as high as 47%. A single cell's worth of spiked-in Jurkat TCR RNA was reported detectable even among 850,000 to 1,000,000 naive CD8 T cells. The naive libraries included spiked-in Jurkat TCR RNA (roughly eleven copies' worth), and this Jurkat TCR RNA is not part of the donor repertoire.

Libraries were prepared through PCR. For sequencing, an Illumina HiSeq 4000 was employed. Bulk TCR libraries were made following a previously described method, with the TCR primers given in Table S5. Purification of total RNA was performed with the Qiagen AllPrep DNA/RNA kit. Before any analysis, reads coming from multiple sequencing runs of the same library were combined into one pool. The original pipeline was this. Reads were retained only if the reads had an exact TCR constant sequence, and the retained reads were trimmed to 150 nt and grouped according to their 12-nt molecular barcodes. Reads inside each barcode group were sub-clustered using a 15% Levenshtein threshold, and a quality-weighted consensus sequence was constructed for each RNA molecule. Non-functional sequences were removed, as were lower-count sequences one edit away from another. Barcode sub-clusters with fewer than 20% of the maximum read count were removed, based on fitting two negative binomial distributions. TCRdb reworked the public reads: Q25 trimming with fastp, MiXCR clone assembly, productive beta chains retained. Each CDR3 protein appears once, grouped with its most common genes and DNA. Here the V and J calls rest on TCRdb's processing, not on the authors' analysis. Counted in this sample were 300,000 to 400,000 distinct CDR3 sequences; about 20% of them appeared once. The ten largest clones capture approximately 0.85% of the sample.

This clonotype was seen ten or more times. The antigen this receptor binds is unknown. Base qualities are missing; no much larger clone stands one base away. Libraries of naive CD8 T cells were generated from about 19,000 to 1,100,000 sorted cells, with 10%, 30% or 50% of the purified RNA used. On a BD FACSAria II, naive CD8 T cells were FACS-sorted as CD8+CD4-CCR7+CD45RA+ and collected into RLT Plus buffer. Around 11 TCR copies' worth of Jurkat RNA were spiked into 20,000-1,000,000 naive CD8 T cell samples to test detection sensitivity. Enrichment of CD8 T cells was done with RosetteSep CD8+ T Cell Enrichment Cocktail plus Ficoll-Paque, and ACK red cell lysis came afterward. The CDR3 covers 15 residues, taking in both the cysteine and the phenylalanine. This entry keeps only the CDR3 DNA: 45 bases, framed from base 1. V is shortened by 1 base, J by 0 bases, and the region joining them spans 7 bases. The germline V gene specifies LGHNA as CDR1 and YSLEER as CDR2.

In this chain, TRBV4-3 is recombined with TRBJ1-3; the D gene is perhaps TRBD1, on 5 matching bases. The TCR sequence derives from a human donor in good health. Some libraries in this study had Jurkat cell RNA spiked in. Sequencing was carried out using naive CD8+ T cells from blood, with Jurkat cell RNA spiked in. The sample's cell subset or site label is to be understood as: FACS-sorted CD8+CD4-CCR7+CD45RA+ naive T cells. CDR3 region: CASSQVGRSGNTIYF. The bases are TGCGCCAGCAGCCAAGTGGGACGCTCTGGAAACACCATATATTTT.